The sequence of this T cell receptor beta chain was determined in a study of multiple sclerosis patients with progressive multifocal leukoencephalopathy. Overall study results and limits: PML-onset expanded TRB clones were detectable before and during natalizumab therapy. No common TRBV or TRBJ usage or pairing appeared at PML.

The germline V and J ends were trimmed by 3 bases and 3 bases, with 8 bases remaining between them. Germline V gene lookup returns CDR1 SGHDT and CDR2 YYEEEE. This CDR3 has 13 residues. Time point in this sample: time of PML onset. This was a survey-level run. Spiked into each PCR were synthetic inline TR CDR3 controls of all V-J pairings. The protocol was immunoSEQ multiplex PCR, while the TCRdb copy is restricted to in-frame clones and leaves out a portion. The table has 25,000 to 35,000 clones, roughly 87% seen once. Concerning this clone: What it binds is unknown.

The chain carries TRBV5-6 and TRBJ2-3; a possible D gene is TRBD2 (5 bases). The receptor was isolated from a human donor with progressive multifocal leukoencephalopathy. Sample: PBMCs, taken from a patient treated with natalizumab. Written as DNA, the CDR3 is TGTGCCAGCAGCTCCCGGAGGACAGATACGCAGTATTTT. Its protein is CASSSRRTDTQYF.